The T cell receptor beta chain under discussion was sequenced for a study of T-cell memory formation after mild COVID-19 (dated by TCRdb to the early 2020s). Describing the broader study: TCR sequence clusters from the two donors were largely donor specific. Two young, previously healthy adult volunteers, one female and one male, were included in the cohort. In two donors, T-cell clones that expanded and contracted after mild COVID-19 were tracked by sequencing TCRalpha and TCRbeta repertoires over time.

The data were produced on an Illumina NovaSeq 6000. TCRalpha and TCRbeta cDNA libraries were built by 5'RACE with constant-segment primers, adding sample barcodes and unique molecular identifiers. Trizol reagent was used to extract RNA from every sample. Amplification of the libraries took two PCR steps, and the second step added a second sample barcode plus Illumina TruSeq adapters. Sequencing of libraries was performed on an Illumina NovaSeq with 2 x 150 bp paired-end reads. As for the authors' bioinformatics: Demultiplexing of reads and collapsing into UMI-guided consensus sequences were performed with migec v1.2.7. With mixcr v2.1.11, UMI consensuses were aligned to TRA and TRB V and J templates and assembled into clonotypes. A clonotype was counted as expanded or contracted only if both edgeR and NoisET called the change significant, with noise models trained on biological replicates. edgeR calls used a false discovery rate-adjusted p below 0.01 and a log2 fold-change threshold of 1. As an exploratory analysis of dynamics, max-normalized trajectories of the 1000 most abundant clonotypes were examined with PCA combined with hierarchical clustering. Separately sequenced CD4+ and CD8+ repertoires were used to assign the CD4 or CD8 phenotype of responding clones. In-frame beta chains were kept once TCRdb had trimmed the public reads at Q25 with fastp and called clones with MiXCR. Rows with one shared CDR3 protein collapse into an entry with the most common genes and DNA. The V and J calls, along with clone size, are taken from TCRdb and not from the paper's own processing. The sample table shows 140,000 to 150,000 distinct CDR3 sequences, and 15% to 20% are seen once. Jointly, the top ten make up about 2% of the sample.

A word on this clonotype: Its antigen is still unknown. It has no much larger one-base neighbor in the sample; base qualities were not kept.

On the study overall, not on this receptor specifically: SARS-CoV-2 specificity of the second-wave clones peaking on day 37 was not confirmed. Clones that contracted from day 15 to 85 showed balanced CD4/CD8 phenotypes, whereas a second wave of clones that expanded from day 15 to 37 leaned towards CD4+. Some responding clones were detected in pre-infection memory, which suggested that pre-existing cross-reactive memory T cells had joined the SARS-CoV-2 response. The study included only a couple of mild cases, and larger cohorts that include severe cases with pre-infection samples were judged to be necessary. Contracting CD4+ clones turned up mainly in the CM and EM memory subsets, whereas EMRA was where CD8+ clones were enriched.

Trimming leaves V shorter by 5 bases and J shorter by 7 bases, with the junction holding 5 bases beyond the gene matches. Its CDR3 holds 15 amino acids, cysteine through phenylalanine. The entry retains the CDR3 DNA only, 45 bases that are in frame from base 1. PBMCs were isolated by Ficoll-Paque density gradient centrifugation. Rearrangement joined TRBV12-3 or TRBV12-4 to TRBJ2-1, with 13 bases matching TRBD2. The material sequenced was PBMCs or a T cell subset sorted from them (not recorded which). The origin of this receptor is an adult woman who had mild COVID-19 (a few samples of this study predate the infection). The sample titles of this study are shuffled in the database, so cell type and time point are left out; the donor was told from shared clones. This receptor has the CDR3 CASSRTSGGRNEQFF. The DNA sequence is TGTGCCAGCAGTCGGACTAGCGGGGGAAGGAATGAGCAGTTCTTC.